The clone carrying this TCR beta chain was observed many times. This record comes from a study of blood T cell repertoires in COVID-19. In the study overall: T cells, B-cell-depleted T cells, or PBMCs provided the cDNA or gDNA that served as material.

TCRdb's copy holds only in-frame clones and misses some; the assay was immunoSEQ multiplex PCR. Of some 50,000 clones in the sample, approximately 78% were seen once. V lost 4 bases to trimming and J lost 3 bases; unmatched junction nucleotides: 1. The CDR3 consists of 13 residues. The germline V gene encodes CDR1 LNHDA and CDR2 SQIVND (reference sequence). Sequenced input: peripheral blood. The chain carries TRBV19 and TRBJ2-7, with 9 bases that match TRBD1. The source of this sequence is a woman at least 80 years old with acute or convalescent COVID-19. CDR3 region: CASSRTGDYEQYF. CDR3 in DNA: TGTGCCAGTAGTAGGACAGGGGACTACGAGCAGTACTTC. The entire variable domain, with the rest obtained from reference TRBV19 and TRBJ2-7, is as follows: DGGITQSPKYLFRKEGQNVTLSCEQNLNHDAMYWYRQDPGQGLRLIYYSQIVNDFQKGDIAEGYSVSREKKESFPLTVTSAQKNPTAFYLCASSRTGDYEQYFGPGTRLTVT.